The 4 T cell receptor beta chains below come from one sample, sequenced in a study of T-cell reconstitution after alpha-beta-depleted transplantation in children. This sample's TCRbeta library carried unique molecular identifier barcodes. TCRdb processed the PCR reads anew with MiXCR; each CDR3 protein has one entry. Here the sample spans about 640,000 distinct CDR3 sequences, 10% to 15% being singletons. Sequencing was performed on PBMCs, mostly from graft donor cells, taken 360 days after TCRalphabeta/CD19-depleted stem cell transplant. The receptors derive from a male patient aged 10 to 17 who had a stem cell transplant for acute myeloid leukemia, so the T cells may come from the graft donor.

In its sample, this clonotype was seen many times. This chain uses TRBV5-1 with TRBJ2-7, with no clear D. V lost 0 bases and J 1 base, leaving 8 bases between the germline ends. The length of the CDR3 is 14 residues. Germline V gene sequence: CDR1 SGHRS, CDR2 YFSETQ. The CDR3 DNA is TGCGCCAGCAGCTTGGAGGGAAGGTCCTACGAGCAGTACTTC. This sequence encodes CASSLEGRSYEQYF.

This clonotype was counted a few times. The CDR3 bases are TGTGCCAGCAGTCGAGCGGGAGGGAAAGAGACCCAGTACTTC. It codes for CASSRAGGKETQYF. The chain couples TRBV6-2 or TRBV6-3 to TRBJ2-5; 10 positions match TRBD2. The CDR3 is 14 amino acids. V lost 5 bases, J lost 3 bases, and 3 bases stayed unmatched. In germline, CDR1 is MNHEY, CDR2 SVGEGT.

Of note for this clonotype: This CDR3 fails to terminate in the conserved phenylalanine or tryptophan, so it likely reflects a read error. The CDR3 spells CASSLYGGGYGYTY. For the CDR3, the DNA is TGCGCCAGCAGCTTATACGGGGGCGGCTATGGCTACACCTAC. The chain recombines TRBV5-1 with TRBJ1-2; D may be TRBD1 (6 bases). The V gene lost 2 bases and the J gene lost 4 bases, with 12 bases spanning the gap. Germline CDR1 reads SGHRS; CDR2 reads YFSETQ. CDR3 length: 14 residues.

The chain carries TRBV7-3 and TRBJ2-3; D possibly corresponds to TRBD2 (7 bases). The CDR3 runs 18 residues. Trimming took 2 bases from V and 4 from J, leaving 22 bases between them. Per germline, CDR1 SGHTA and CDR2 FQGTGA. The chain's CDR3 is CASSLWGARAGAADTQYF. Written as DNA, the CDR3 is TGTGCCAGCAGCTTATGGGGGGCGCGGGCGGGAGCAGCAGATACGCAGTATTTT.